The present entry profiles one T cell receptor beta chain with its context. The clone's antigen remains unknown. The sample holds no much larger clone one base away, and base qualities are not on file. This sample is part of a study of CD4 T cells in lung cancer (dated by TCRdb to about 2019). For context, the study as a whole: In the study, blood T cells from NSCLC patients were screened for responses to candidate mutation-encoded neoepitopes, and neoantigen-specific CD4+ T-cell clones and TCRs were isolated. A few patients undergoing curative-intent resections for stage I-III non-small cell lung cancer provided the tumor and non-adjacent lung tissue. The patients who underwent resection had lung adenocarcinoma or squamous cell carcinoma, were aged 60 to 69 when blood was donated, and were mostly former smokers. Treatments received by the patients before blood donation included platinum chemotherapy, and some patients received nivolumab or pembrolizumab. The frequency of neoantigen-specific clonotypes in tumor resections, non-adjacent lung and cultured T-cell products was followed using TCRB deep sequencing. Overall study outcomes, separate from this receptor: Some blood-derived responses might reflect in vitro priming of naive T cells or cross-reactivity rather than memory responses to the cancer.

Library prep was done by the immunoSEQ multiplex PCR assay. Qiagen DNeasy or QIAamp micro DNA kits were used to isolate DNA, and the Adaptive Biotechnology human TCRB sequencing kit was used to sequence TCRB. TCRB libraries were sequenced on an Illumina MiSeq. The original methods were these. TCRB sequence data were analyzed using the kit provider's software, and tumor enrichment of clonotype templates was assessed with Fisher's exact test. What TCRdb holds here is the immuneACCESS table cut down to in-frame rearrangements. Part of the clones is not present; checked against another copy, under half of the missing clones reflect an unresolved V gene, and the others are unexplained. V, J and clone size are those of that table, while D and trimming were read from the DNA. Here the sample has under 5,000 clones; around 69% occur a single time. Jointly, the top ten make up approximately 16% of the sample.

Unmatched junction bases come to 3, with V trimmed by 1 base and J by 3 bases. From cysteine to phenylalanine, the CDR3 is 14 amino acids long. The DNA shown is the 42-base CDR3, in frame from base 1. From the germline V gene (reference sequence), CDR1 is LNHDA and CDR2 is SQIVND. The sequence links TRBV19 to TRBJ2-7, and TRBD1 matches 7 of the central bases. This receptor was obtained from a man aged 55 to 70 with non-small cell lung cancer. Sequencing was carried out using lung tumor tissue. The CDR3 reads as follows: CASSIAGDSYEQYF. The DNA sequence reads TGTGCCAGTAGTATAGCCGGGGACAGCTACGAGCAGTACTTC.